The 11 T cell receptor beta chains below come from one sample, sequenced in a study of shared clonotypes between healthy human individuals. Data came from immunoSEQ multiplex PCR; TCRdb stores just in-frame clones and leaves some out. The sample consists of a few million clones, roughly 93% of them appearing once. The sample was naive CD4+ T cells from PBMCs. Sample subset: CD45RA+ positively selected. These receptors all come from a man younger than 30 in good health. Some clones in this sample may be carry-over from other donors' samples.

This rearrangement joins TRBV5-1 to TRBJ2-6, with D possibly being TRBD1 (6 bases). The CDR3 sequence is 18 residues long. The germline V and J ends were trimmed by 0 bases and 0 bases, with 13 bases remaining between them. Germline V gene data show CDR1 as SGHRS and CDR2 as YFSETQ. The DNA of the CDR3 is TGCGCCAGCAGCTTGGCCTCAGGGGTCGGCTCTGGGGCCAACGTCCTGACTTTC. Translating gives CASSLASGVGSGANVLTF.

The chain has TRBV7-2 and TRBJ1-4; D is uncertain. Trimming left V 5 bases short and J 2 bases short, with 12 bases between. The CDR3 is made up of 15 amino acids. Germline lookup yields CDR1 SGHTA and CDR2 FQGNSA. CDR3 amino acids: CASSRAPNTNEKLFF. CDR3 nucleotides: TGTGCCAGCAGCAGGGCCCCTAATACTAATGAAAAACTGTTTTTT.

The chain uses TRBV18 and TRBJ1-1; D possibly corresponds to TRBD1 (5 bases). V dropped 2 bases and J dropped 2 bases, with 12 bases sitting between them. CDR3 length: 15 amino acids. Germline-derived CDR1 and CDR2 are KGHSH and LQKENI. The CDR3 DNA is TGTGCCAGCTCACCATCAGGGCTGGTAAACACTGAAGCTTTCTTT. Its translation is CASSPSGLVNTEAFF.

V and J are TRBV6-5 and TRBJ2-5; no firm D call. V was trimmed by 8 bases and J by 4 bases, leaving 17 bases between them. Germline V gene data show CDR1 as MNHEY and CDR2 as SVGAGI. The CDR3 runs 14 residues. CDR3 residues: CASAPHGVAETQYF. In DNA, the CDR3 is TGTGCCAGCGCACCGCATGGGGTAGCAGAGACCCAGTACTTC.

The CDR3 DNA reads TGTGCCAGCAGTTTCAAGGGGATGGGGGGAAATGGCTACACCTTC. It specifies CASSFKGMGGNGYTF. This chain links TRBV27 with TRBJ1-2, with D maybe TRBD1 (5 bases). CDR1 and CDR2 from the germline V gene are MNHEY and SMNVEV (reference sequence). This CDR3 has 15 residues. V shed 3 bases and J shed 6 bases, with 17 bases lying between them.

The V and J genes are TRBV6-1 and TRBJ1-2; D not resolved. In germline, CDR1 is MNHNS, CDR2 SASEGT. This CDR3 region has 12 residues. With 0 bases removed from V and 8 bases from J, the gap between germline ends came to 7 bases. CDR3 nucleotide sequence: TGTGCCAGCAGTGAAGCGATCCGCGGCTACACCTTC. This gives the protein CASSEAIRGYTF.

J is TRBJ2-1 and V is TRBV5-1; the match to TRBD1 covers 7 bases. CDR1 and CDR2 from the germline V gene are SGHRS and YFSETQ. This CDR3 region has 14 residues. Unmatched junction bases numbered 4, after V lost 4 bases and J lost 3 bases. The CDR3 protein is CASSEGQSYNEQFF. In DNA form, the CDR3 reads TGCGCCAGCAGCGAGGGACAGAGCTACAATGAGCAGTTCTTC.

This clone has only a few counts. The genes are TRBV7-9 and TRBJ2-2, with unresolved D. Germline V gives CDR1 SEHNR, CDR2 FQNEAQ (reference sequence). V lost 3 bases and J 0 bases, leaving 5 bases between the germline ends. The CDR3 loop spans 14 amino acids. CDR3 coding DNA: TGTGCCAGCAGCTTCTTGTCGAACACCGGGGAGCTGTTTTTT. Translated, it gives CASSFLSNTGELFF. Looking up the rest from reference TRBV7-9 and TRBJ2-2 gives the full variable domain: DTGVSQNPRHKITKRGQNVTFRCDPISEHNRLYWYRQTLGQGPEFLTYFQNEAQLEKSRLLSDRFSAERPKGSFSTLEIQRTEQGDSAMYLCASSFLSNTGELFFGEGSRLTVL.

This clone was counted a single time. This chain connects TRBV7-2 to TRBJ2-5; D may be TRBD1 (6 bases). The germline V gene has CDR1 SGHTA and CDR2 FQGNSA. This CDR3 is built from 17 residues. V lost 2 bases and J 3 bases, leaving 19 bases between the germline ends. CDR3 loop: CASSLRKGIQGKETQYF. The CDR3 nucleotides are TGTGCCAGCAGCTTAAGGAAGGGTATACAGGGAAAAGAGACCCAGTACTTC. Together with reference TRBV7-2 and TRBJ2-5, the CDR3 gives the full variable domain: GAGVSQSPSNKVTEKGKDVELRCDPISGHTALYWYRQSLGQGLEFLIYFQGNSAPDKSGLPSDRFSAERTGGSVSTLTIQRTQQEDSAVYLCASSLRKGIQGKETQYFGPGTRLLVL.

This clone was counted once. Compared with germline, one end of the junction differs, possibly owing to a read error. V gene TRBV15 combines with J gene TRBJ1-1; no clear D. Germline V gives CDR1 LNHNV, CDR2 YYDKDF (reference sequence). The CDR3 runs to 10 residues. The CDR3: CAPRNTEAFF. The CDR3 DNA reads TGTGCCCCCAGGAACACTGAAGCTTTCTTT. Looking up the rest from reference TRBV15 and TRBJ1-1 gives the full variable domain: DAMVIQNPRYQVTQFGKPVTLSCSQTLNHNVMYWYQQKSSQAPKLLFHYYDKDFNNEADTPDNFQSRRPNTSFCFLDIRSPGLGDTAMYLCAPRNTEAFFGQGTRLTVV.

The chain uses TRBV2 and TRBJ2-7; D possibly corresponds to TRBD2 (6 bases). Trimming took off 6 bases at V and 4 bases at J, with 13 bases between the two ends. The CDR3 is 13 amino acids. CDR1 and CDR2 (germline): SNHLY, FYNNEI. The CDR3 coding sequence is TGTGCCAGCAGAGGGGACTCACTGTACGAGCAGTACTTC. The encoded protein is CASRGDSLYEQYF. Based on the CDR3 plus reference TRBV2 and TRBJ2-7, the full variable domain is EPEVTQTPSHQVTQMGQEVILRCVPISNHLYFYWYRQILGQKVEFLVSFYNNEISEKSEIFDDQFSVERPDGSNFTLKIRSTKLEDSAMYFCASRGDSLYEQYFGPGTRLTVT.